The next 28 T cell receptor beta chains were all read from a single sample in a study of blood T cell repertoires in COVID-19 (dated by TCRdb to 2020 to 2021). Library generation was performed with the immunoSEQ multiplex PCR assay. The source is immuneACCESS, and TCRdb retained only in-frame sequences with V and J called. Part of the clones is not carried over; for the studies checked, unresolved V genes explain less than half of this, and the remainder is unexplained. In all, the sample holds over 150,000 clones, and around 80% of those were seen once. Of the sample, 9.5% to 15% is held by the ten largest clones. Source material: peripheral blood. All receptors derive from a woman in her 50s with acute or convalescent COVID-19.

This rearrangement joins TRBV4-3 to TRBJ2-3, with 10 positions matching TRBD2. The CDR3 extends over 17 amino acids. CDR1 and CDR2 from the germline V gene are LGHNA and YSLEER. V lost 1 base to trimming and J lost 1 base; unmatched junction nucleotides: 5. The CDR3 DNA reads as TGCGCCAGCAGCCAAGGGGCTAGCGGGAGCCGCACAGATACGCAGTATTTT. Translation: CASSQGASGSRTDTQYF.

The V call is TRBV19, the J call TRBJ2-2; D gene unclear. Germline V gene lookup returns CDR1 LNHDA and CDR2 SQIVND (reference sequence). Trimming stripped 3 bases from V and 1 base from J, with 9 bases between. The CDR3 is 15 amino acids. CDR3 residues: CASSIGPVNTGELFF. The CDR3 nucleotides read TGTGCCAGTAGTATTGGGCCAGTGAACACCGGGGAGCTGTTTTTT.

V gene TRBV14 combines with J gene TRBJ1-5, with D unclear. This CDR3 has 17 amino acids. The V and J ends lost 0 bases and 0 bases respectively, with 12 bases between them. Germline values: CDR1 SGHDN, CDR2 FVKESK. CDR3 nucleotide sequence: TGTGCCAGCAGCCAAGATGAGGAGGTCTCTAGCAATCAGCCCCAGCATTTT. Its protein product is CASSQDEEVSSNQPQHF.

This clone came up once. The chain joins TRBV3-1 (or the pseudogene TRBV3-2) to TRBJ2-5, with D possibly TRBD2 on 6 matching bases. Germline V lookup: CDR1 LGHDT, CDR2 YNNKEL (reference sequence). The V end was cut by 5 bases, the J end by 5 bases, with 18 bases between. CDR3 length equals 15 residues. This chain's CDR3 is CASSGLAYQGETQYF. The CDR3 DNA reads TGTGCCAGCAGCGGTCTAGCGTACCAAGGGGAGACCCAGTACTTC.

CDR3 DNA: TGCAGTGCTAGTTCGTTTAGGGACAGTATGAACACTGAAGCTTTCTTT. Protein product: CSASSFRDSMNTEAFF. The rearrangement uses TRBV20-1 and TRBJ1-1, with 7 bases that match TRBD1. Germline V CDR1 and CDR2: DFQATT, SNEGSKA (reference sequence). The CDR3 spans 16 residues. V lost 3 bases to trimming and J lost 0 bases; unmatched junction nucleotides: 10.

As DNA, the CDR3 is TGTGCCAGCAGCCAAGAGGCAGGGATGAACACTGAAGCTTTCTTT. Residues: CASSQEAGMNTEAFF. The rearrangement uses TRBV4-2 and TRBJ1-1, with a weak D call TRBD1 (5 bases). This CDR3 is 15 amino acids long. Germline V CDR1 and CDR2: LGHNA, YNFKEQ. V lost 0 bases and J lost 0, with 8 bases in between.

The gene calls are TRBV6-6 and TRBJ1-5; D is uncertain. Trimming pared 5 bases from V and 7 bases from J, leaving 15 bases between. The CDR3 is made up of 14 amino acids. Germline CDR1 is MNHNY and CDR2 is SVGAGI (reference sequence). As DNA, the CDR3 is TGTGCCAGCAGTCTAATCGACAATAGACAGCCCCAGCATTTT. The encoded protein is CASSLIDNRQPQHF.

The V and J genes are TRBV5-4 and TRBJ2-6, with D possibly matching TRBD2 (5 bases). Germline assignment: CDR1 SGHNT and CDR2 YYREEE (reference sequence). The CDR3 contains 17 residues. Trimming took off 6 bases at V and 4 bases at J, with 20 bases between the two ends. The CDR3 reads CASTTSRALMGANVLTF. CDR3 nucleotide sequence: TGTGCCAGCACCACTTCGAGGGCTCTTATGGGGGCCAACGTCCTGACTTTC.

The sample holds a few counts of this clone. A much more abundant neighbour one base away suggests this may be a read error. The chain employs TRBV19 and TRBJ2-7; D is unclear. The V and J ends lost 5 bases and 3 bases respectively, with 5 bases between them. Germline V lookup: CDR1 LNHDA, CDR2 SQIVND (reference sequence). This CDR3 region has 11 residues. This chain's CDR3 is CASSPGYEQYF. CDR3 coding DNA: TGTGCCAGTAGTCCGGGCTACGAGCAGTACTTC.

This clone appeared a single time. The CDR3 coding sequence is TGTGCCAGCAGCCCCACCCGAGGCAGGGGTCAAGCCTACGAGCAGTACTTC. Translating gives CASSPTRGRGQAYEQYF. This chain connects TRBV7-6 to TRBJ2-7, with TRBD1 as a possible D gene (6 bases). The CDR3 is made up of 17 amino acids. Per germline, CDR1 SGHVS and CDR2 FNYEAQ. V dropped 5 bases and J dropped 2 bases, with 22 bases sitting between them.

The table lists this clone with a few counts. This chain connects TRBV5-5 to TRBJ1-5; 7 nucleotides line up with TRBD1. The germline CDR1 and CDR2 sequences are SGHKS and YYEKEE (reference sequence). The CDR3 loop spans 13 amino acids. The trim removed 4 bases at V and 7 bases at J, leaving 5 bases unmatched. CDR3 sequence: CASSRDSWQPQHF. CDR3 DNA sequence: TGTGCCAGCAGCCGGGACAGTTGGCAGCCCCAGCATTTT.

V is TRBV6-5 and J is TRBJ1-2; 8 bases align to TRBD1. This CDR3 spans 14 amino acids. Per germline, CDR1 MNHEY and CDR2 SVGAGI. V lost 6 bases to trimming and J lost 1 base; unmatched junction nucleotides: 4. The CDR3 region is CASSLTGVNYGYTF. CDR3 sequence (DNA): TGTGCCAGCAGCCTGACAGGGGTTAACTATGGCTACACCTTC.

The rearrangement uses TRBV7-9 and TRBJ2-3; D might be TRBD1 (6 bases). Trimming took off 5 bases at V and 2 bases at J, with 14 bases between the two ends. This CDR3 has 15 amino acids. Germline V gene lookup returns CDR1 SEHNR and CDR2 FQNEAQ (reference sequence). The CDR3 DNA sequence: TGTGCCAGCAGCGAACAGGGTTCCTTCACAGATACGCAGTATTTT. Amino acids: CASSEQGSFTDTQYF. The whole variable domain, remainder taken from reference TRBV7-9 and TRBJ2-3, is DTGVSQNPRHKITKRGQNVTFRCDPISEHNRLYWYRQTLGQGPEFLTYFQNEAQLEKSRLLSDRFSAERPKGSFSTLEIQRTEQGDSAMYLCASSEQGSFTDTQYFGPGTRLTVL.

V is TRBV18 and J is TRBJ2-3; 11 nucleotides match TRBD2. The CDR3 has 15 amino acids. With V trimmed by 4 bases and J by 6 bases, 6 bases remained unmatched. CDR1 is KGHSH and CDR2 is LQKENI in the germline V gene. The CDR3 nucleotides are TGTGCCAGCTCACTAGGGACTAGCGGATTTGATACGCAGTATTTT. Its protein product is CASSLGTSGFDTQYF.

The J gene is TRBJ2-1, the V gene TRBV19; TRBD2 aligns across 12 bases. V shed 4 bases, J shed 6 bases, and the junction held 4 bases outside the gene matches. The CDR3 totals 15 residues. The germline V gene encodes CDR1 LNHDA and CDR2 SQIVND (reference sequence). The CDR3 is CASSTTSGSLNEQFF. The DNA of the CDR3 is TGTGCCAGTAGTACGACTAGCGGGAGTCTCAATGAGCAGTTCTTC.

CDR3 nucleotides: TGTGCCAGCAGCTTTCCGAGCTCTGGAAACACCATATATTTT. This translates into CASSFPSSGNTIYF. The rearrangement uses TRBV7-8 and TRBJ1-3, with D unclear. Looked up from germline, CDR1 is SGHVS and CDR2 is FQNEAQ. Trimming removed 3 bases at V and 0 bases at J, with 6 bases between. There are 14 residues in the CDR3.

This clone was seen only a few times. J is TRBJ2-7 and V is TRBV4-1; a possible D gene is TRBD2 (5 bases). The V gene's germline CDR1 is MGHRA and CDR2 YSYEKL. Trimming took 0 bases from V and 2 from J, leaving 11 bases between them. The CDR3 extends over 15 amino acids. CDR3 in amino acids: CASSQEDFGTYEQYF. For the CDR3, the DNA is TGCGCCAGCAGCCAAGAGGACTTTGGAACCTACGAGCAGTACTTC.

The V and J genes are TRBV28 and TRBJ2-7; 8 bases are shared with TRBD2. CDR3 length equals 14 residues. Germline CDR1 and CDR2: MDHEN and SYDVKM. V lost 2 bases to trimming and J lost 5 bases; unmatched junction nucleotides: 5. DNA of the CDR3: TGTGCCAGCAGTTTACGGGCGGGAGGTAACGAGCAGTACTTC. Translation: CASSLRAGGNEQYF.

This clone was seen ten or more times. The rearrangement links TRBV25-1 to TRBJ2-2; TRBD1 matches 9 bases. Per germline, CDR1 MGHDK and CDR2 SYGVNS. Trimming at V came to 4 bases and at J to 6 bases, leaving 9 bases not matched to a gene. The length of the CDR3 is 16 residues. CDR3 in amino acids: CASSGGQGGVPGELFF. CDR3 nucleotides: TGTGCCAGCAGTGGGGGACAGGGTGGCGTCCCCGGGGAGCTGTTTTTT.

This rearrangement joins TRBV18 to TRBJ2-1, with TRBD2 matching over 8 bases. There are 15 residues in the CDR3. V was clipped by 6 bases and J by 4 bases; unmatched bases: 8. Germline CDR1 and CDR2: KGHSH and LQKENI. In nucleotides, the CDR3 is TGTGCCAGCTCGCCGCTAGCGGGCCCGTACAATGAGCAGTTCTTC. As protein: CASSPLAGPYNEQFF. The variable domain in full, completed from reference TRBV18 and TRBJ2-1, reads NAGVMQNPRHLVRRRGQEARLRCSPMKGHSHVYWYRQLPEEGLKFMVYLQKENIIDESGMPKERFSAEFPKEGPSILRIQQVVRGDSAAYFCASSPLAGPYNEQFFGPGTRLTVL.

The CDR3 here is CASSLSLNTEAFF. DNA for the CDR3: TGTGCCAGCAGCTTGTCTCTGAACACTGAAGCTTTCTTT. The chain employs TRBV5-8 and TRBJ1-1, with D unresolved. The CDR3 has 13 amino acids. With 1 base removed from V and 0 bases from J, the gap between germline ends came to 4 bases. Germline values: CDR1 SGHTS, CDR2 YDEGEE.

V gene TRBV9 combines with J gene TRBJ1-1; 10 nucleotides match TRBD1. The germline gives CDR1 SGDLS, CDR2 YYNGEE. After removal of 3 bases from V and 5 bases from J, the junction contained 4 bases not matched to a gene. The CDR3 length is 14 residues. CDR3 sequence (DNA): TGTGCCAGCAGCGAGTGGACAGGGGGGACTGAAGCTTTCTTT. It yields the protein CASSEWTGGTEAFF.

This clone was recorded a few times. At one of its ends the junction is not consistent with the germline gene, which may arise from a read error. The genes are TRBV7-2 and TRBJ1-2; D gene ambiguous. This CDR3 is 14 amino acids long. Germline values: CDR1 SGHTA, CDR2 FQGNSA. CDR3 amino acids: CASSLERPFYGYTF. The CDR3 DNA sequence: TGTGCCAGCAGTTTAGAGCGGCCCTTTTATGGCTACACCTTC.

This clone was seen once. At one boundary the junction diverges from the germline segment, which might be a read error. The V gene is TRBV9, the J gene TRBJ2-3, with 13 nucleotides matching TRBD2. This CDR3 contains 18 residues. Germline-derived CDR1 and CDR2 are SGDLS and YYNGEE. The CDR3 DNA reads TGTCCCAGCAGCGTACCCACTAGCGGGGGGGGGAGCACAGATACGCAGTATTTT. Encoded protein: CPSSVPTSGGGSTDTQYF.

This chain joins TRBV29-1 and TRBJ2-3; 8 bases are shared with TRBD2. J gave up 5 bases and V 4 bases, and 8 bases lay outside the gene matches. The CDR3 contains 14 residues. CDR1 is SQVTM, CDR2 ANQGSEA, per germline. CDR3 DNA: TGCAGCGTTGCGTGGAGCGGGAGTGAAGATACGCAGTATTTT. This encodes CSVAWSGSEDTQYF.

This clone was seen a single time. CDR3 in amino acids: CATPGQGPYEQYF. CDR3 in DNA: TGTGCCACCCCGGGACAGGGCCCCTACGAGCAGTACTTC. The genes are TRBV28 and TRBJ2-7; TRBD1 matches 9 bases. CDR1 MDHEN and CDR2 SYDVKM come from the germline V gene. V trimming: 10 bases; J trimming: 2 bases; junction bases outside the gene matches: 6. The CDR3 is 13 amino acids.

This sequence joins TRBV5-1 and TRBJ2-7, with a weak D call TRBD2 (5 bases). V was clipped by 1 base and J by 6 bases, with 17 bases between them. This CDR3 has 15 residues. The germline gives CDR1 SGHRS, CDR2 YFSETQ. The CDR3 loop reads CASSLSSTYEGEQYF. The CDR3 DNA reads as TGCGCCAGCAGCTTGTCCTCGACATATGAGGGCGAGCAGTACTTC.

The rearrangement joins TRBV25-1 to TRBJ1-4; 9 nucleotides match TRBD1. The V gene's germline CDR1 is MGHDK and CDR2 SYGVNS. The CDR3 extends over 14 amino acids. The V gene end was trimmed by 7 bases and the J gene end by 7 bases; junction bases not matched to a gene: 7. CDR3 protein: CASKEQGAVEKLFF. CDR3 nucleotide sequence: TGTGCCAGCAAGGAACAGGGGGCGGTTGAAAAACTGTTTTTT.